This T cell receptor (beta chain) was recorded in a study of T cell clones after liver transplantation. Study-wide context: As an antigen-independent comparator, third-party-reactive TCRbeta sequences came from pre-transplant mixed lymphocyte reactions. Overall study results and limits: The donor-reactive repertoire was only partly measurable in a couple of subjects, lacking donor cells.

A remark on this clone: Its antigen remains unidentified.

Data came from immunoSEQ multiplex PCR; TCRdb stores just in-frame clones and leaves some out. The sample has 93,000 or so clones, about 88% seen once. This CDR3 spans 14 amino acids. V was shortened by 4 bases and J by 2 bases, with 11 bases between the two germline ends. Germline V CDR1 and CDR2: LNHNV, YYDKDF (reference sequence). Specimen: CD4+ T cells from blood, collected around 44 months after liver transplant. The V and J genes are TRBV15 and TRBJ1-2; D is perhaps TRBD1 (6 bases). The TCR was taken from a human patient who received a liver transplant. Some T cells may be graft donor cells. The CDR3 reads CATSKQGPNYGYTF. CDR3 DNA sequence: TGTGCCACCAGCAAGCAGGGGCCGAACTATGGCTACACCTTC.